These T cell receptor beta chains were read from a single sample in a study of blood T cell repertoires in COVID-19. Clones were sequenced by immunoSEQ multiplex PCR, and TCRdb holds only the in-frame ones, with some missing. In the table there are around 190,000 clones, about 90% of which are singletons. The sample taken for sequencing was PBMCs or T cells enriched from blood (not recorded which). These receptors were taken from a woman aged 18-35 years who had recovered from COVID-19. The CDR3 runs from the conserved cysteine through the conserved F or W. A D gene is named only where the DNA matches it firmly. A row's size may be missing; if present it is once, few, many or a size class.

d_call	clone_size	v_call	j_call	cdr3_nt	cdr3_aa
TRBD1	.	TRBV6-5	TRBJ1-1	TGTGCCAGCATAAGAGGCAGGGGGACTGAAGCTTTCTTT	CASIRGRGTEAFF
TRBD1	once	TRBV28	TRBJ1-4	TGTGCCAGCAGTTTAGGGGGGACAGGAAATGAAAAACTGTTTTTT	CASSLGGTGNEKLFF
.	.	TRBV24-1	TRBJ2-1	TGTGCCACCAGTGCCGGGTTGTCCTACAATGAGCAGTTCTTC	CATSAGLSYNEQFF
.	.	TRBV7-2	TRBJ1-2	TGTGCCAGCAGCCCCTCGGTAGGGGCGGGGTTCGGAGGCTACACCTTC	CASSPSVGAGFGGYTF
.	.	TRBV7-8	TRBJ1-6	TGTGCCAGCAGCATGCAGGGGTTTATGGGGATACCCCTCCACTTT	CASSMQGFMGIPLHF
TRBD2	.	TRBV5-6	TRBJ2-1	TGTGCCAGCAGCTGGGGGACTAGCGGTTCGAATGAGCAGTTCTTC	CASSWGTSGSNEQFF
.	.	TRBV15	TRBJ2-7	TGTGCCACCAGCAAGGAGGATTCACCAAACTACGAGCAGTACTTC	CATSKEDSPNYEQYF
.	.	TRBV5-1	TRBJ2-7	TGCGCCAGCAGCCCCGGGACACGAGCCTACGAGCAGTACTTC	CASSPGTRAYEQYF
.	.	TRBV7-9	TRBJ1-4	TGTGCCAGCAGCGTGGACATTATTGAAAAACTGTTTTTT	CASSVDIIEKLFF
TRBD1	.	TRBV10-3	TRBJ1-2	TGTGCCATCAGCGGGACAGGACCAACAATTAACTATGGCTACACCTTC	CAISGTGPTINYGYTF
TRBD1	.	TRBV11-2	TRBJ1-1	TGTGCCAGCAGCTTATGGGACAGACTGAACACTGAAGCTTTCTTT	CASSLWDRLNTEAFF
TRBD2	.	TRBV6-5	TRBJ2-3	TGTGCCAGCAGTCTAGCGGGGTTTCAGTATTTT	CASSLAGFQYF
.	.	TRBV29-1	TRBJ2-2	TGCAGCGCCCGACAGTCCGCGAACACCGGGGAGCTGTTTTTT	CSARQSANTGELFF
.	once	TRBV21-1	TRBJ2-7	TGTGCCAGTGAATCACAGGGAGTGTACGAGCAGTACTTC	CASESQGVYEQYF
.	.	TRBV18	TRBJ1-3	TGTGCCAGCTCACCTAGTGAATTATCTGGAAACACCATATATTTT	CASSPSELSGNTIYF
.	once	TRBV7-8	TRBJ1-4	TGTGCCAGCAGCCCTCGGAGCGGCGGAAATGAAAAACTGTTTTTT	CASSPRSGGNEKLFF
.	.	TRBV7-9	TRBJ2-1	TGTGCCAGCAGCTTAGTAGGGAGAATGGGGGCGGGTAATGAGCAGTTCTTC	CASSLVGRMGAGNEQFF
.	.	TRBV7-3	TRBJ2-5	TGTGCCAGCAGCACGGGGGTACAGCAAGAGACCCAGTACTTC	CASSTGVQQETQYF
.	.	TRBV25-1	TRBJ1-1	TGTGCCAGCAGTGAAAGCCCTCCATACACTGAAGCTTTCTTT	CASSESPPYTEAFF
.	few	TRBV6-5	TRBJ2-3	TGTGCCAGCCGCCCGCGGCTGGACACAGATACGCAGTATTTT	CASRPRLDTDTQYF
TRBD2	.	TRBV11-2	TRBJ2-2	TGTGCCAGCAGCTTAGATTTGCGGGGGAGAAGGAGTACCGGGGAGCTGTTTTTT	CASSLDLRGRRSTGELFF
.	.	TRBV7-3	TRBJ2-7	TGTGCCAGCAGCTTAACGGCAGGGTCTAGGTACGAGCAGTACTTC	CASSLTAGSRYEQYF
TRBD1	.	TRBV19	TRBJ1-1	TGTGCCAGTAGTATCCCGGGACAGACTGAAGCTTTCTTT	CASSIPGQTEAFF
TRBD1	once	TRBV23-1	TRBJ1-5	TGCGCCAGCAGTCAACCAAGGGACAGGGGTTTAACGGGCCACTATAGCAATCAGCCCCAGCATTTT	CASSQPRDRGLTGHYSNQPQHF
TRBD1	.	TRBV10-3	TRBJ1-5	TGTGCCATCAGTGCGACCCAAGACAGGGGCAGCAATCAGCCCCAGCATTTT	CAISATQDRGSNQPQHF
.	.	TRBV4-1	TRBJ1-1	TGCGCCAGCAGCCAAGGTCGGGTGAACACTGAAGCTTTCTTT	CASSQGRVNTEAFF
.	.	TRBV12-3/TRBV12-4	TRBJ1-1	TGTGCCAGCAGTTTATCAGGGCTCACTGAAGCTTTCTTT	CASSLSGLTEAFF
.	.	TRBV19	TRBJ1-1	TGTGCCAGTAGTTGGTGGGCCACTGAAGCTTTCTTT	CASSWWATEAFF
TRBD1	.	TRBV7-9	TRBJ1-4	TGTGCCAGCAGCTACGGACAGGGCATAAATGAAAAACTGTTTTTT	CASSYGQGINEKLFF
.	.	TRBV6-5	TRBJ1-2	TGTGCCAGCAGTTACTCAGAGATTTATGGCTACACCTTC	CASSYSEIYGYTF
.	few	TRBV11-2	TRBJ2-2	TGTGCCAGCAGCTTACATGCAGCGTCGGGCACCGGGGAGCTGTTTTTT	CASSLHAASGTGELFF
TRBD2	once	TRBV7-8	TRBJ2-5	TGTGCCAGCAGCTTAGCGCCCGGGAGGGAGACCCAGTACTTC	CASSLAPGRETQYF
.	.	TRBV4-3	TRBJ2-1	TGCGCCAGCAGCCAAGCTTCAGCGACTTCGGATGAGCAGTTCTTC	CASSQASATSDEQFF
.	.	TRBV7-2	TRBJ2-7	TGTGCCAGCAGCTTAGTGGCGGATCTCTACGAGCAGTACTTC	CASSLVADLYEQYF
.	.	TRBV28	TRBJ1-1	TGTGCCAGCAGCCTCACACTTGGACAGCCGAACACTGAAGCTTTCTTT	CASSLTLGQPNTEAFF
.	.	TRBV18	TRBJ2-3	TGTGCCAGCTCACCAGGGGGCGCAGATACGCAGTATTTT	CASSPGGADTQYF
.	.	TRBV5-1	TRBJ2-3	TGCGCCAGCAGTTTAGGCGGGACTTTAGATACGCAGTATTTT	CASSLGGTLDTQYF
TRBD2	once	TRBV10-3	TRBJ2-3	TGTGCCATCAGTCTAGCGGAAGACACAGATACGCAGTATTTT	CAISLAEDTDTQYF
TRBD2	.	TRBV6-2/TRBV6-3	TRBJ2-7	TGTGCCAGCAGTTACTGGCTAGCGGCCACCTACGAGCAGTACTTC	CASSYWLAATYEQYF